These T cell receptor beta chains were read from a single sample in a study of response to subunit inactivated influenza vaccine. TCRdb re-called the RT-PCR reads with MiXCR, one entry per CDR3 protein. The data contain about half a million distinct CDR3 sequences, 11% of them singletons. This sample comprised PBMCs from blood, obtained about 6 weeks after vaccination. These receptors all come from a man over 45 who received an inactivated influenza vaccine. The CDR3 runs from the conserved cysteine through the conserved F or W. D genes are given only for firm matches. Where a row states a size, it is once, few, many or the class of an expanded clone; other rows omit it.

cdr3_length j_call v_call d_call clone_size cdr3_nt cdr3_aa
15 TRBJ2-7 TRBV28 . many TGTGCCAGCAGTTTCCTTGCAGGGGATACCTACGAGCAGTACTTC CASSFLAGDTYEQYF
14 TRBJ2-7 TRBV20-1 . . TGCAGTGCTAGAGATTGGCAGCTACGCTACGAGCAGTACTTC CSARDWQLRYEQYF
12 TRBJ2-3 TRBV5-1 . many TGCGCCAGCAGCCTAAGCACGAATACGCAGTATTTT CASSLSTNTQYF
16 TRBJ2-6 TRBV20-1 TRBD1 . TGCAGTGCCCCCGGGACAGCGTTAAAGGGGGCCAACGTCCTGACTTTC CSAPGTALKGANVLTF
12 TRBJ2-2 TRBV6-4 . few TGTGCCAGCAGGAGGGGGAGCGGGGAGCTGTTTTTT CASRRGSGELFF
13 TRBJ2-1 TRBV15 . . TGTGCCACCAGCAGAGCCGTACACAATGAGCAGTTCTTC CATSRAVHNEQFF
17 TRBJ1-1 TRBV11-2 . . TGTGCCAGCAGCTTAGGAGGAATCCTGACTTGGGAGACTGAAGCTTTCTTT CASSLGGILTWETEAFF
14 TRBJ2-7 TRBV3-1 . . TGTGCCAGCAGCCAAGATTACAAGCCCTACGAGCAGTACTTC CASSQDYKPYEQYF
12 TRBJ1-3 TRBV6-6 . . TGTGCCAGCAGGGAGCAGAGGAACACCATATATTTT CASREQRNTIYF
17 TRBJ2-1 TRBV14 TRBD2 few TGTGCCAGCAGCCAAGACAGGGGACTAGCGGTCTACAATGAGCAGTTCTTC CASSQDRGLAVYNEQFF
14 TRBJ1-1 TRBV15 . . TGTGCCACCAGCAGAGGCGGACAGAACACTGAAGCTTTCTTT CATSRGGQNTEAFF
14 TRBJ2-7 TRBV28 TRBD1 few TGTGCCAGCAGCCTGGACAGGGCCCCCCACGAGCAGTACTTC CASSLDRAPHEQYF
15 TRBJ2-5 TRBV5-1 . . TGCGCCAGCATGACCCACGGCGGAATTCAAGAGACCCAGTACTTC CASMTHGGIQETQYF
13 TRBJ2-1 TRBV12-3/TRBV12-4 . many TGTGCCAGCAGCTTGGGACTCTACAATGAGCAGTTCTTC CASSLGLYNEQFF
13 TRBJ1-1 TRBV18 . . TGTGCCAGCTCACCTGCAGGACACACTGAAGCTTTCTTT CASSPAGHTEAFF
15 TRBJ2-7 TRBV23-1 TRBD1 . TGCGCCAGCAGTCCCCGGGACAGCACCCTACGAGAGCAGTACTTC CASSPRDSTLREQYF
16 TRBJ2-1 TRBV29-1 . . TGCAGCGCGAGAGGGAATAGATTAGAGGCAGAGAATGAGCAGTTCTTC CSARGNRLEAENEQFF
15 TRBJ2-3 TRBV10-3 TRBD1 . TGTGACATCAGGAGGGACAGGGGGTCGACAGATACGCAGTATTTT CDIRRDRGSTDTQYF